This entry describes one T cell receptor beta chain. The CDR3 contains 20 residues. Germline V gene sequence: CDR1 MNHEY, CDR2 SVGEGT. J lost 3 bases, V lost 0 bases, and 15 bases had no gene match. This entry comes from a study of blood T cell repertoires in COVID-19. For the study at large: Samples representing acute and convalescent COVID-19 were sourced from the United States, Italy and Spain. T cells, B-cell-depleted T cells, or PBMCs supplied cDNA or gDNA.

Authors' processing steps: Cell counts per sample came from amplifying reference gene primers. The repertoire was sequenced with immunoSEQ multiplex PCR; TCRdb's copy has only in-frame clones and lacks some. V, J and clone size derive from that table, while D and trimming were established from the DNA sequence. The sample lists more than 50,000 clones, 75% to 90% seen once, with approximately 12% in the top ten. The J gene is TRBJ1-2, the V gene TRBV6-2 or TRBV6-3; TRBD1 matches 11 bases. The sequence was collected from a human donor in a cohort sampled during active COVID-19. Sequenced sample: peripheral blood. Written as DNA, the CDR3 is TGTGCCAGCAGTTACTCGTTAAAGGACAGGGGGCCTTCTACGGACTATGGCTACACCTTC. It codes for CASSYSLKDRGPSTDYGYTF.